This T cell receptor (beta chain) was recovered during a study of OX40 agonist ivuxolimab in advanced cancers. Whole-study results and caveats: Among the lowest levels of clonal expansion were found in partial responders at 0.1-3.0 mg/kg.

Sequencing was performed with immunoSEQ multiplex PCR; in TCRdb, only in-frame clones are kept and a portion is missing. Of about 41,000 clones listed, about 85% are singletons. Sample share makes this clone medium-sized (0.01 to 0.1%). What it recognizes is unknown. Trimming left V 6 bases short and J 3 bases short, with 11 bases between. The CDR3 has 14 amino acids. Germline V gene sequence: CDR1 MNHEY, CDR2 SMNVEV (reference sequence). Sequenced material: CD4+ or CD8+ T cells sorted from blood, taken in a trial of the OX40 agonist ivuxolimab. V usage is TRBV27 and J usage is TRBJ2-2; D is unclear. This sequence was found in an adult with an advanced solid tumor such as melanoma, head and neck, liver or kidney cancer. CDR3 DNA sequence: TGTGCCAGCAGCATCAACCGGGACACCGGGGAGCTGTTTTTT. It translates to CASSINRDTGELFF.